Each of the 3 T cell receptor beta chains below was sequenced from the same sample in a study of blood T cells in healthy people across ages. With a J-beta primer mix and a sample-barcoded 5' primer, a second PCR ran about 6 to 11 cycles. One entry per CDR3 protein results from TCRdb running MiXCR on the 5' RACE reads. The top ten clones hold about a fifth of a sample with under 1 million distinct CDR3 sequences, roughly 44% of them seen once. Sequenced input: blood. Receptors originate from a man between 60 and 75 years old in good health.

The V gene is TRBV5-6, the J gene TRBJ2-1; TRBD1 matches at 7 bases. The junction had 8 bases not matched to a gene; V was cut back by 0 bases and J by 2 bases. Germline values: CDR1 SGHDT, CDR2 YYEEEE. This CDR3 has 17 residues. The DNA of the CDR3 is TGTGCCAGCAGCTTGGCCTGGGACAGCGTAACCTACAATGAGCAGTTCTTC. This encodes CASSLAWDSVTYNEQFF.

This chain links TRBV10-2 with TRBJ2-4; D is unclear. The J call may be wrong; the DNA end is better matched by TRBJ2-7. The CDR3 extends over 14 amino acids. Looked up from germline, CDR1 is WSHSY and CDR2 is SAAADI. The CDR3: CASSIQLSRYEQYF. The CDR3 region has the DNA TGCGCCAGCAGTATTCAGTTAAGCCGCTACGAGCAGTACTTC.

This clonotype was seen only once. This chain links TRBV6-2 or TRBV6-3 with TRBJ1-1, with unresolved D. Germline V CDR1 and CDR2: MNHEY, SVGEGT. This CDR3 is built from 11 residues. Trimming stripped 5 bases from V and 7 bases from J, with 8 bases between. The CDR3 DNA reads as TGTGCCAGCAGTGACACCTATGAAGCTTTCTTT. It yields the protein CASSDTYEAFF.